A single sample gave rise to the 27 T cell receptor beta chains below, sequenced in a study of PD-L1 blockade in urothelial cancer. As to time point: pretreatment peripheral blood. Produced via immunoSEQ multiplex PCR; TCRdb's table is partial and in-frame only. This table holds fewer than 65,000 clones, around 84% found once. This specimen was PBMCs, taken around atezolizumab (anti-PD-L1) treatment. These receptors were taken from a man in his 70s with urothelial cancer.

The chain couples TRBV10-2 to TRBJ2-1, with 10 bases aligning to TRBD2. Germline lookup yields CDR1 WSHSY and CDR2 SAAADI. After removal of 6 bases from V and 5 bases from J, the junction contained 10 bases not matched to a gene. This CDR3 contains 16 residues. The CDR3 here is CASRIPPGLANNEQFF. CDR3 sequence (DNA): TGCGCCAGCAGGATCCCTCCGGGACTAGCGAACAATGAGCAGTTCTTC.

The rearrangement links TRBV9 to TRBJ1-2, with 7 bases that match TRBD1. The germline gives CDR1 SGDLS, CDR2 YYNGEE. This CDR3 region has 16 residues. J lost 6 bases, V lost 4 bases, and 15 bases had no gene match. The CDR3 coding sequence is TGTGCCAGCAGCCCCCTCGGGACAGTCGTTTCCCATGGCTACACCTTC. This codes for CASSPLGTVVSHGYTF.

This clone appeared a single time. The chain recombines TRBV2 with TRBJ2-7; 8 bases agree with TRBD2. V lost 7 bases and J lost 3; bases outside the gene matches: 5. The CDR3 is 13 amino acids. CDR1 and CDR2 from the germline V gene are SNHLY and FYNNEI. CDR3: CASNPGGNYEQYF. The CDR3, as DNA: TGTGCCAGCAACCCGGGAGGGAACTACGAGCAGTACTTC.

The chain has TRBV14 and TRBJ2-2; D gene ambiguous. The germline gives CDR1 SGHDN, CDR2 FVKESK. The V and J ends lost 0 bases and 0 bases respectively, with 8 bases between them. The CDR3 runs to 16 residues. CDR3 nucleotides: TGTGCCAGCAGCCAAGATTGGAGTACGAACACCGGGGAGCTGTTTTTT. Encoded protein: CASSQDWSTNTGELFF.

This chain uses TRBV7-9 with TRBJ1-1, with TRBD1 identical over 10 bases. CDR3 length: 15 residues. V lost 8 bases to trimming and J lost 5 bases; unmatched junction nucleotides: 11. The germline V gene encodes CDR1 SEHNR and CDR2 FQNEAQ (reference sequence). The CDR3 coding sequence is TGTGCCAGCGAGACGGCCGGGACAGGGGAAACTGAAGCTTTCTTT. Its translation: CASETAGTGETEAFF. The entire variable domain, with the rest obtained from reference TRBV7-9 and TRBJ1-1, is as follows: DTGVSQNPRHKITKRGQNVTFRCDPISEHNRLYWYRQTLGQGPEFLTYFQNEAQLEKSRLLSDRFSAERPKGSFSTLEIQRTEQGDSAMYLCASETAGTGETEAFFGQGTRLTVV.

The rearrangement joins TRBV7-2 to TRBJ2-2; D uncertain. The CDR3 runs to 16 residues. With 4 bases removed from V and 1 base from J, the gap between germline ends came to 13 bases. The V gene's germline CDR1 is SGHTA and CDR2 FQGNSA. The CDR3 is CASSSSERQNTGELFF. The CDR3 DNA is TGTGCCAGCAGCTCCTCCGAGAGACAGAACACCGGGGAGCTGTTTTTT.

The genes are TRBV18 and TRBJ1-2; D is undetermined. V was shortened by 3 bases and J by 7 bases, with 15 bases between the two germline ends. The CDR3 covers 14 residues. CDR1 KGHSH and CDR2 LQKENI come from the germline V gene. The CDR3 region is CASSPDSNKRGYTF. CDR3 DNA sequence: TGTGCCAGCTCACCTGACTCCAACAAGCGTGGCTACACCTTC.

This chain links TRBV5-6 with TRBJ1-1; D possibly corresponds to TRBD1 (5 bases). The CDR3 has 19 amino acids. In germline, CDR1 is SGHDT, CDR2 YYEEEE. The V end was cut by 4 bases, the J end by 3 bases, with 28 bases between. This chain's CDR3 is CASSRGGSGTYRGDTEAFF. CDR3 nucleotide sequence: TGTGCCAGCAGCAGAGGAGGGAGTGGGACTTATCGGGGGGACACTGAAGCTTTCTTT.

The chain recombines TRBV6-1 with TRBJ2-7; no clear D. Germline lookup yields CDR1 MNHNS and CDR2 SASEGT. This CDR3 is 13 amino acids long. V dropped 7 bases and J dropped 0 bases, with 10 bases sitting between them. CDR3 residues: CASNLRSSYEQYF. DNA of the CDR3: TGTGCCAGCAACCTAAGGAGCTCCTACGAGCAGTACTTC.

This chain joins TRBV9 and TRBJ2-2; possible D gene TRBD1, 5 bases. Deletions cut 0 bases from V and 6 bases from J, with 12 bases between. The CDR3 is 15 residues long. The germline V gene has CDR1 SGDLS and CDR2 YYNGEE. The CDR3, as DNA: TGTGCCAGCAGCGTAGACCCAGGGCCCCCCGGGGAGCTGTTTTTT. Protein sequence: CASSVDPGPPGELFF.

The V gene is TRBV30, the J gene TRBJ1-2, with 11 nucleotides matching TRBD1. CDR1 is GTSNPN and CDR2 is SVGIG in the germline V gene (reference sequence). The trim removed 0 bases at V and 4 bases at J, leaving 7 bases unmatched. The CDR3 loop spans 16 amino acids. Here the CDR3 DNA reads TGTGCCTGGAGTGTGAGGAGGACAGGGGGCTCCTATGGCTACACCTTC. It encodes CAWSVRRTGGSYGYTF.

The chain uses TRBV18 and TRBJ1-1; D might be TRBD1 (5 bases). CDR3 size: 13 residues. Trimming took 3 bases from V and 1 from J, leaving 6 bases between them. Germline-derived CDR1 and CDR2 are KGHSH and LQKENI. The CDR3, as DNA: TGTGCCAGCTCACCTCAGGGGAACACTGAAGCTTTCTTT. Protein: CASSPQGNTEAFF.

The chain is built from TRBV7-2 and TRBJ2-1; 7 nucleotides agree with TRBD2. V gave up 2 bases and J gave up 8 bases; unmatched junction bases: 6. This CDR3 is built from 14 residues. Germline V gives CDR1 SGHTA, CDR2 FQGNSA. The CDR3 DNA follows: TGTGCCAGCAGCTTACAAGTGGGGGGGGATGAGCAGTTCTTC. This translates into CASSLQVGGDEQFF.

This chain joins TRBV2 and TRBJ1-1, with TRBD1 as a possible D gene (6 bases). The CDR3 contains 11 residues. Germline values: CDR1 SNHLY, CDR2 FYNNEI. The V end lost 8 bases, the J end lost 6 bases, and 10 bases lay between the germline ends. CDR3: CASLQGSEAFF. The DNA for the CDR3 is TGTGCCAGCCTACAGGGCTCTGAAGCTTTCTTT.

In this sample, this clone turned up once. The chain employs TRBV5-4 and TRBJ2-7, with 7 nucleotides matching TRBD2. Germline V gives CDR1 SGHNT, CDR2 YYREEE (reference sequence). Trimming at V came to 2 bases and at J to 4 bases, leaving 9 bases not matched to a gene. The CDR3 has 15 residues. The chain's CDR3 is CASSFGRGTSYEQYF. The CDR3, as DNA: TGTGCCAGCAGCTTCGGGCGGGGGACCTCGTACGAGCAGTACTTC.

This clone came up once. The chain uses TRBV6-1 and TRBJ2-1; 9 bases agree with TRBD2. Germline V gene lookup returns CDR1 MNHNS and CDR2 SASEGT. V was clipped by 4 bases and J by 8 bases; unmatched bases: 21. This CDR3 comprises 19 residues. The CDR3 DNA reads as TGTGCCAGCAGTGCTCGTAAGACTAGCGGAGCCACCAGGGCCCATGAGCAGTTCTTC. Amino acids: CASSARKTSGATRAHEQFF.

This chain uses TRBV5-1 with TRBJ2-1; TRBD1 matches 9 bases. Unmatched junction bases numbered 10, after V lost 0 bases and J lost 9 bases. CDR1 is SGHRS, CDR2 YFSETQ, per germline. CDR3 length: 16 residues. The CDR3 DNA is TGCGCCAGCAGCTTGGGACCTCAAACAGGGGGCAGTGAGCAGTTCTTC. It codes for CASSLGPQTGGSEQFF.

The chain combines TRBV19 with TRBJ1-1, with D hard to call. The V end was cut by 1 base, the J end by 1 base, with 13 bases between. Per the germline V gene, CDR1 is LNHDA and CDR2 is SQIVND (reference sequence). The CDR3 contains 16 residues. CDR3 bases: TGTGCCAGTAGTATAGGCGGAAGTTTATCGAACACTGAAGCTTTCTTT. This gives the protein CASSIGGSLSNTEAFF.

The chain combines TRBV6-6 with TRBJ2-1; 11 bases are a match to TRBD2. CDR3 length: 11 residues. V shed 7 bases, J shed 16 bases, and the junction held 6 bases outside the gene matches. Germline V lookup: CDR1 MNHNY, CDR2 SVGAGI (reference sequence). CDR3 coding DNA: TGTGCCAGCACACTAGCGGGAGCATTTTTCTTC. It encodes CASTLAGAFFF.

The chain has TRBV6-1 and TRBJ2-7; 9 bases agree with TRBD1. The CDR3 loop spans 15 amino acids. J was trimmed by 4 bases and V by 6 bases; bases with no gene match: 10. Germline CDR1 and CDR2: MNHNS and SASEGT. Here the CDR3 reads CASREPGTGTYEQYF. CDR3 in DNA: TGTGCCAGCAGGGAACCCGGGACAGGGACTTACGAGCAGTACTTC.

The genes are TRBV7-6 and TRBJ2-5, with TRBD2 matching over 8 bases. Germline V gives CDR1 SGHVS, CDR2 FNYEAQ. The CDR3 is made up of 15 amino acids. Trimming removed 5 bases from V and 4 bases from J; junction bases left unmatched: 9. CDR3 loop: CASSPGAGAAETQYF. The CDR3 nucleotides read TGTGCCAGCAGCCCGGGAGCGGGGGCGGCAGAGACCCAGTACTTC.

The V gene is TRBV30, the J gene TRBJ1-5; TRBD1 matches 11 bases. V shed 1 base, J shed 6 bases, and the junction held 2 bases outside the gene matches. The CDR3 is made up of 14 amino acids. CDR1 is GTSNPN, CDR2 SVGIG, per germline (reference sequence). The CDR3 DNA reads TGTGCCTGGAGTGCCGGGACAGGGGGTCAGCCCCAGCATTTT. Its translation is CAWSAGTGGQPQHF.

The CDR3: CASSSEETQYF. As DNA, the CDR3 is TGTGCCAGCAGCTCCGAGGAGACCCAGTACTTC. The chain combines TRBV7-2 with TRBJ2-5; D remains ambiguous. The germline V gene encodes CDR1 SGHTA and CDR2 FQGNSA. The V end lost 4 bases, the J end lost 5 bases, and 5 bases lay between the germline ends. The CDR3 is 11 residues long.

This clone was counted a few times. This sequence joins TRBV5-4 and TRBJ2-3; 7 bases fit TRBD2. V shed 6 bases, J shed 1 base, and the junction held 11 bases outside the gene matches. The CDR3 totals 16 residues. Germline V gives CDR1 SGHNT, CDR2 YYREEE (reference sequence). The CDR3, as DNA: TGTGCCAGCACCGCGGGGCGGGGGTTTGGCACAGATACGCAGTATTTT. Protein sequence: CASTAGRGFGTDTQYF.

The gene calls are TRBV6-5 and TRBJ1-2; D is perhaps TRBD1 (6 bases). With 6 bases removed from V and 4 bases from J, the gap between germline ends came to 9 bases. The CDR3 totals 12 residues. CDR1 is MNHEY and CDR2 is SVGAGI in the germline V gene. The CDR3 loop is CASSRDTYGYTF. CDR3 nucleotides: TGTGCCAGCAGCCGGGACACCTATGGCTACACCTTC.

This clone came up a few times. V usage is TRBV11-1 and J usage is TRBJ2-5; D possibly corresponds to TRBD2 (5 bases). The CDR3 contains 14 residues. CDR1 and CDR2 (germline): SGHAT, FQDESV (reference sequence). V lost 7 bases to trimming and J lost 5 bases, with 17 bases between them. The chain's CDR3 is CASTDAGVGETQYF. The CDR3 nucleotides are TGTGCCAGCACCGACGCCGGGGTCGGGGAGACCCAGTACTTC.

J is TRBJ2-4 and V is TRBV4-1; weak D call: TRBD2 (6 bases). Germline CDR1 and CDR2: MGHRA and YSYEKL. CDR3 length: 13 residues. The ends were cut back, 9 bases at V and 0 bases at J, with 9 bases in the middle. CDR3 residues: CASGGVAKNIQYF. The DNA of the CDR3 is TGCGCCAGTGGAGGGGTAGCCAAAAACATTCAGTACTTC.